These 2 T cell receptor beta chains originate from one sample sequenced in a study of Ad26.COV2.S vaccination and SARS-CoV-2 variants. The protocol was immunoSEQ multiplex PCR, while the TCRdb copy is restricted to in-frame clones and leaves out a portion. The sample has some 350,000 clones, approximately 87% seen once. Treatment specified: some 20 received Ad26.COV2.S at low or high dose, single or two shots; 5 received placebo; per-sample allocation not given. Samples came from day 63 after the first vaccine or placebo injection. The source material was peripheral blood, sampled in a trial of Ad26.COV2.S vaccine versus placebo. The receptors originated from a person aged 18 to 59 who received the Ad26.COV2.S COVID-19 vaccine or a placebo.

This rearrangement joins TRBV27 to TRBJ2-1; unclear D gene. The CDR3 is made up of 15 amino acids. CDR1 is MNHEY and CDR2 is SMNVEV in the germline V gene (reference sequence). V lost 5 bases and J 1 base, leaving 12 bases between the germline ends. CDR3 sequence reads: CASSTSARSYNEQFF. CDR3 DNA sequence: TGTGCCAGCAGTACCTCAGCGCGGTCCTACAATGAGCAGTTCTTC.

The rearrangement links TRBV15 to TRBJ1-6; D is ambiguous. The V gene lost 8 bases and the J gene lost 7 bases, with 12 bases spanning the gap. Germline CDR1 is LNHNV and CDR2 is YYDKDF (reference sequence). The CDR3 spans 13 residues. CDR3 DNA sequence: TGTGCCACCGGACTGGCGCAGAATTCACCCCTCCACTTT. Residues: CATGLAQNSPLHF.